The 18 T cell receptor beta chains below come from one sample, sequenced in a study of cytomegalovirus exposure and HLA in healthy donors. The PCR had 60 Vbeta and 13 Jbeta primers. The data were produced by immunoSEQ multiplex PCR, yet TCRdb's version contains in-frame clones alone and is incomplete. The table has about 150,000 clones, roughly 9% seen once. The sequenced sample consisted of PBMCs. All receptors derive from a woman aged 40 to 50 in good health and CMV-seropositive.

Written as DNA, the CDR3 is TGTGCCAGCAGCTTGGTAGGGGATCACAGGGATAACTATGGCTACACCTTC. Amino acids: CASSLVGDHRDNYGYTF. The rearrangement uses TRBV5-6 and TRBJ1-2; D might be TRBD1 (6 bases). Per the germline V gene, CDR1 is SGHDT and CDR2 is YYEEEE. V shed 0 bases and J shed 1 base, with 16 bases lying between them. The CDR3 is 17 residues long.

The chain links TRBV2 to TRBJ1-5; D is unresolved. Germline V gene lookup returns CDR1 SNHLY and CDR2 FYNNEI. Trimming took off 5 bases at V and 3 bases at J, with 8 bases between the two ends. CDR3 length: 13 residues. The CDR3 loop is CASSTENNQPQHF. The CDR3 region has the DNA TGTGCCAGCAGTACAGAAAACAATCAGCCCCAGCATTTT.

In this sample, this clone turned up a few times. A much larger clone is a single base away; this may be a read error. The rearrangement uses TRBV5-4 and TRBJ1-1, with a weak D call TRBD1 (6 bases). The V gene's germline CDR1 is SGHNT and CDR2 YYREEE (reference sequence). The CDR3 contains 13 residues. The V end lost 2 bases, the J end lost 3 bases, and 8 bases lay between the germline ends. The CDR3 protein is CASSLGGDTEAFF. The CDR3 nucleotides read TGTGCCAGCAGCTTAGGGGGGGACACTGAAGCTTTCTTT. Supplemented by reference TRBV5-4 and TRBJ1-1, the full variable domain reads ETGVTQSPTHLIKTRGQQVTLRCSSQSGHNTVSWYQQALGQGPQFIFQYYREEENGRGNFPPRFSGLQFPNYSSELNVNALELDDSALYLCASSLGGDTEAFFGQGTRLTVV.

The J gene is TRBJ2-3, the V gene TRBV9; TRBD2 matches 10 bases. Germline V gene lookup returns CDR1 SGDLS and CDR2 YYNGEE. Trimming took 3 bases from V and 1 from J; bases not matched to a gene: 2. This CDR3 is built from 15 residues. This chain's CDR3 is CASSAGTSGTDTQYF. The CDR3 bases are TGTGCCAGCAGCGCCGGGACTAGCGGCACAGATACGCAGTATTTT.

This clone came up a few times. CDR3 residues: CASSYRRVNGLYSNQPQHF. The CDR3 DNA is TGTGCCAGCAGTTACCGCCGGGTCAACGGACTTTATAGCAATCAGCCCCAGCATTTT. The gene calls are TRBV6-7 and TRBJ1-5, with D unresolved. TRBV6-7 is an open reading frame, and its role is uncertain. This CDR3 contains 19 residues. Trimming took off 2 bases at V and 0 bases at J, with 20 bases between the two ends.

The chain has TRBV5-1 and TRBJ2-7; TRBD2 is a possible D gene (6 bases). V lost 0 bases to trimming and J lost 3 bases, with 13 bases between them. CDR3 length: 15 residues. Germline V gene sequence: CDR1 SGHRS, CDR2 YFSETQ. Written as DNA, the CDR3 is TGCGCCAGCAGCTTGGCGGCGGGGAGTTTCTACGAGCAGTACTTC. Translation: CASSLAAGSFYEQYF.

The V call is TRBV29-1, the J call TRBJ1-1, with 10 nucleotides matching TRBD1. V trimming: 5 bases; J trimming: 3 bases; junction bases outside the gene matches: 18. Germline lookup yields CDR1 SQVTM and CDR2 ANQGSEA. This CDR3 has 18 residues. This chain's CDR3 is CSVSSGQGRQIWDTEAFF. In DNA, the CDR3 is TGCAGCGTTTCATCGGGACAGGGGAGACAAATCTGGGACACTGAAGCTTTCTTT.

This clone was recorded a few times. The V and J genes are TRBV15 and TRBJ1-4, with 8 bases matching TRBD1. This CDR3 comprises 17 residues. In germline, CDR1 is LNHNV, CDR2 YYDKDF (reference sequence). Unmatched junction bases numbered 7, after V lost 2 bases and J lost 2 bases. CDR3 loop: CATSRTYTGGTNEKLFF. The CDR3 bases are TGTGCCACCAGCAGAACTTATACAGGGGGTACTAATGAAAAACTGTTTTTT. Combining the CDR3 with reference TRBV15 and TRBJ1-4 gives the whole variable domain DAMVIQNPRYQVTQFGKPVTLSCSQTLNHNVMYWYQQKSSQAPKLLFHYYDKDFNNEADTPDNFQSRRPNTSFCFLDIRSPGLGDTAMYLCATSRTYTGGTNEKLFFGSGTQLSVL.

The genes are TRBV7-2 and TRBJ1-1; 7 bases map to TRBD1. The length of the CDR3 is 15 residues. Germline CDR1 and CDR2: SGHTA and FQGNSA. The ends lost 5 bases at V and 3 bases at J; junction bases unmatched: 9. CDR3 sequence (DNA): TGTGCCAGCAGCCCACTAGGGCAGGGGGACACTGAAGCTTTCTTT. Amino acids: CASSPLGQGDTEAFF.

This clone showed up many times. The CDR3 DNA reads TGTGCCTCGACTAGCGGGAGAGATAGCTCCTACAATGAGCAGTTCTTC. Its protein product is CASTSGRDSSYNEQFF. This sequence joins TRBV2 and TRBJ2-1; 12 nucleotides align to TRBD2. CDR1 is SNHLY and CDR2 is FYNNEI in the germline V gene. With 11 bases clipped from V and 0 bases from J, the junction kept 8 bases outside the gene matches. There are 16 residues in the CDR3.

A few counts support this clone. The rearrangement joins TRBV5-1 to TRBJ2-3; 16 nucleotides align to TRBD2. The CDR3 sequence is 17 residues long. Trimming at V came to 2 bases and at J to 6 bases, leaving 6 bases not matched to a gene. Germline V gene data show CDR1 as SGHRS and CDR2 as YFSETQ. The CDR3 DNA reads TGCGCCAGCAGCTTTGGGACTAGCGGGGGGGCCTCGGATACGCAGTATTTT. Translating it yields CASSFGTSGGASDTQYF.

This rearrangement joins TRBV2 to TRBJ2-3, with 7 nucleotides matching TRBD2. Germline CDR1 and CDR2: SNHLY and FYNNEI. After removal of 2 bases from V and 2 bases from J, the junction contained 7 bases not matched to a gene. The CDR3 is made up of 16 amino acids. The CDR3 reads CASSEYGGGSTDTQYF. CDR3 in DNA: TGTGCCAGCAGTGAATACGGCGGGGGTTCCACAGATACGCAGTATTTT.

This clone was seen ten or more times. The chain combines TRBV5-6 with TRBJ1-1; 8 nucleotides align to TRBD1. V lost 0 bases to trimming and J lost 5 bases; unmatched junction nucleotides: 6. The CDR3 is 15 amino acids. In germline, CDR1 is SGHDT, CDR2 YYEEEE. CDR3 DNA sequence: TGTGCCAGCAGCTTGGAACGGACAGGGAGTACTGAAGCTTTCTTT. It yields the protein CASSLERTGSTEAFF.

This clone was seen only a few times. This chain uses TRBV2 with TRBJ1-6; D is ambiguous. The CDR3 loop spans 14 amino acids. Germline V CDR1 and CDR2: SNHLY, FYNNEI. The V and J ends lost 4 bases and 5 bases respectively, with 9 bases between them. The CDR3 loop is CASSVAGNNSPLHF. The CDR3 DNA sequence: TGTGCCAGCAGTGTTGCAGGAAATAATTCACCCCTCCACTTT. The whole variable domain, filled in from reference TRBV2 and TRBJ1-6, reads EPEVTQTPSHQVTQMGQEVILRCVPISNHLYFYWYRQILGQKVEFLVSFYNNEISEKSEIFDDQFSVERPDGSNFTLKIRSTKLEDSAMYFCASSVAGNNSPLHFGNGTRLTVT.

The rearrangement links TRBV6-1 to TRBJ2-7; 10 bases map to TRBD1. With 6 bases clipped from V and 4 bases from J, the junction kept 9 bases outside the gene matches. The CDR3 length is 15 residues. From germline, CDR1 is MNHNS and CDR2 SASEGT. CDR3 in amino acids: CASRIGGQGLYEQYF. For the CDR3, the DNA is TGTGCCAGCAGAATCGGGGGACAGGGGCTTTACGAGCAGTACTTC.

This clone has a handful of counts. This chain uses TRBV5-1 with TRBJ2-7; a weak D match, TRBD1 (5 bases). Germline CDR1 SGHRS, CDR2 YFSETQ. CDR3 length: 14 residues. V gave up 0 bases and J gave up 2 bases, with 9 bases separating them. This CDR3 is CASSLVQEPYEQYF. CDR3 nucleotides: TGCGCCAGCAGCTTGGTACAGGAGCCCTACGAGCAGTACTTC.

This chain uses TRBV29-1 with TRBJ2-7; possibly TRBD2 for D (5 bases). From germline, CDR1 is SQVTM and CDR2 ANQGSEA. This CDR3 is built from 13 residues. The V and J ends lost 4 bases and 5 bases respectively, with 15 bases between them. This CDR3 is CSVGASKGNEQYF. The CDR3 nucleotides read TGCAGCGTTGGGGCTAGCAAGGGCAACGAGCAGTACTTC.

This clone was counted only a few times. The chain uses TRBV2 and TRBJ2-7; no clear D. Trimming took 5 bases from V and 1 from J, leaving 3 bases between them. In germline, CDR1 is SNHLY, CDR2 FYNNEI. The CDR3 covers 11 residues. DNA for the CDR3: TGTGCCAGCAGTCCATCCTACGAGCAGTACTTC. Translating it yields CASSPSYEQYF.